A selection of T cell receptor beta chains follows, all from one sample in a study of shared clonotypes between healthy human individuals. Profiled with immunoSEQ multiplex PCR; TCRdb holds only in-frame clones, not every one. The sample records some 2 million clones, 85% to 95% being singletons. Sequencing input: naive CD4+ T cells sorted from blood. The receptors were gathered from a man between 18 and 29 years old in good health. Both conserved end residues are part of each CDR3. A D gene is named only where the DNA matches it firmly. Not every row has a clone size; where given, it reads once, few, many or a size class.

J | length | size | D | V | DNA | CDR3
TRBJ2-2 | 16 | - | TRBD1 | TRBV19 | TGTGCCAGTAGTATCGAGGGCCAGGGGGCAAGCGGGGAGCTGTTTTTT | CASSIEGQGASGELFF
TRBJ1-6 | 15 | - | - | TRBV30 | TGTGCCTGGAGAGTGGGGAGCTCCTATAATTCACCCCTCCACTTT | CAWRVGSSYNSPLHF
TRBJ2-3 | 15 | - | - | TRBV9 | TGTGCCAGCAGCGCCAGGGGGACTAGCACAGATACGCAGTATTTT | CASSARGTSTDTQYF
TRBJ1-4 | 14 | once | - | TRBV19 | TGTGCCAGTAGTGCAGACCGGTCTAATGAAAAACTGTTTTTT | CASSADRSNEKLFF
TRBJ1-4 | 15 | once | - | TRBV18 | TGTGCCAGCTCACCACGGGAGGGCACTAATGAAAAACTGTTTTTT | CASSPREGTNEKLFF
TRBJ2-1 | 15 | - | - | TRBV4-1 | TGCGCCAGCAGCAGGCGAGGACTGACGAACAATGAGCAGTTCTTC | CASSRRGLTNNEQFF
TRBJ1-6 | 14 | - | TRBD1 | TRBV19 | TGTGCCAGTCTTGGGACAGGGCAGAATTCACCCCTCCACTTT | CASLGTGQNSPLHF
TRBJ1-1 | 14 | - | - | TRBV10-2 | TGCGCCAGCAGTGAGCAGGGCTTGAACACTGAAGCTTTCTTT | CASSEQGLNTEAFF
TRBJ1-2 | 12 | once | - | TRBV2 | TGTGCCAGCAGTGGAGGAAGCCATGGCTACACCTTC | CASSGGSHGYTF
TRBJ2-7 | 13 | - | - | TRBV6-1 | TGTGCCAGCACTGGACAGTGGATCTACGAGCAGTACTTC | CASTGQWIYEQYF
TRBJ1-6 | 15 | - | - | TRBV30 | TGTGCCTGGAGTGTAGTGAACCTACTTAATTCACCCCTCCACTTT | CAWSVVNLLNSPLHF
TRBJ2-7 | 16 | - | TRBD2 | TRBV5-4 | TGTGCCAGCAGCTTGGCCGGCGGGAGTCGATCCTACGAGCAGTACTTC | CASSLAGGSRSYEQYF
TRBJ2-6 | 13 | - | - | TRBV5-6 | TGTGCCAGCAGCCGTTCTGGGGCCAACGTCCTGACTTTC | CASSRSGANVLTF
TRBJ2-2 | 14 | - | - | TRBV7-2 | TGTGCCAGCGAACCTCGAGGGAACACCGGGGAGCTGTTTTTT | CASEPRGNTGELFF
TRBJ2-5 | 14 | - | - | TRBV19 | TGTGCCAGTAGTGGGGGGGACAGGAGAAGGGAGCAGTACTTC | CASSGGDRRREQYF
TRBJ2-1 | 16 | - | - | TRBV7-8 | TGTGCCAGCAGCTTTAAGGGACCTAGAGGGTACAATGAGCAGTTCTTC | CASSFKGPRGYNEQFF
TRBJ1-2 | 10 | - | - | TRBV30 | TGTGCCTGGAGTGGTGGTGGCTACACCTTC | CAWSGGGYTF
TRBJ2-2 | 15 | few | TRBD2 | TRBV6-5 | TGTGCCAGCACCCCGGGACTAGCCTCATCCGGGGAGCTGTTTTTT | CASTPGLASSGELFF
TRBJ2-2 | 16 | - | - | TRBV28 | TGTGCCAGCAGCCCCCACGGGGGCCGGGGCACCGGGGAGCTGTTTTTT | CASSPHGGRGTGELFF
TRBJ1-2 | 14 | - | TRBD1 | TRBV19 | TGTGCCAGTAGTACTCGGACAGGGGACTATGGCTACACCTTC | CASSTRTGDYGYTF
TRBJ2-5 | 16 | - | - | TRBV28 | TGTGCCAGCAGTTCACCGGGACAGCGGGGGAAAGAGACCCAGTACTTC | CASSSPGQRGKETQYF
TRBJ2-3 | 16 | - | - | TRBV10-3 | TGTGCCATCAGTCCGACGACAGAAACTAGCACAGATACGCAGTATTTT | CAISPTTETSTDTQYF
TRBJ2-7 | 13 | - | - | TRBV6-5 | TGTGCCAGCAGTTCAGGACAGACCTACGAGCAGTACTTC | CASSSGQTYEQYF
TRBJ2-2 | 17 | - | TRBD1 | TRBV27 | TGTGCCAGCAGTTTATCTATGACAGGGAGATCGGCCGGGGAGCTGTTTTTT | CASSLSMTGRSAGELFF
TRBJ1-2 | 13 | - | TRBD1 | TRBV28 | TGTGCCAGCAGTGGTAGGGGGCCTCATGGCTACACCTTC | CASSGRGPHGYTF
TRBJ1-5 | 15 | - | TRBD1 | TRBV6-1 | TGTGCCAGCAGTTGGACAGGGGCTAGCAATCAGCCCCAGCATTTT | CASSWTGASNQPQHF
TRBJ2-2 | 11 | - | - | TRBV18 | TGTGCCAGCCGGACGGCCGGGGAGCTGTTTTTT | CASRTAGELFF
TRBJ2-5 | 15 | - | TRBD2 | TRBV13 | TGTGCCAGCAGCCTCGGACTAGCTGTGGCGGAGACCCAGTACTTC | CASSLGLAVAETQYF
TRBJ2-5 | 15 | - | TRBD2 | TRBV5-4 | TGTGCCAGCAGCTCGGCTAGCGGGGGGGAAGAGACCCAGTACTTC | CASSSASGGEETQYF
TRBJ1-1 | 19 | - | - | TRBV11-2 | TGTGCCAGCAGCTTAGCTTTCTCGAGTCTCGGGTCCATGAACACTGAAGCTTTCTTT | CASSLAFSSLGSMNTEAFF
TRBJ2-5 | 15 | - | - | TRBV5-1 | TGCGCCAGCAGCTCACCCGGGGGTGGCCAAGAGACCCAGTACTTC | CASSSPGGGQETQYF
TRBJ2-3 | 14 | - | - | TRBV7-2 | TGTGCCAGCAGTTTCCCCGGGGATAGGGATACGCAGTATTTT | CASSFPGDRDTQYF
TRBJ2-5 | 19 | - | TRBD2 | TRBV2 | TGTGCCAGCAATTTGCGGGGGGGCTTCCTATATCCGAACCAAGAGACCCAGTACTTC | CASNLRGGFLYPNQETQYF
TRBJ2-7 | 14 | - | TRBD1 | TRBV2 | TGTGCCAGCAGGCCGGGACAGGGATCCTACGAGCAGTACTTC | CASRPGQGSYEQYF
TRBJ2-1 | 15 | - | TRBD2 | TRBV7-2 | TGTGCCAGCAGCTTAGTAGGGACTATCGGAAGGGAGCAGTTCTTC | CASSLVGTIGREQFF
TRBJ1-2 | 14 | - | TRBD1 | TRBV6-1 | TGTGCCAGCATCAGACAGGGAATAGAATATGGCTACACCTTC | CASIRQGIEYGYTF
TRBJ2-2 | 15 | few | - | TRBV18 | TGTGCCAGCTCACCACAGCAGGGAGGCACCGGGGAGCTGTTTTTT | CASSPQQGGTGELFF
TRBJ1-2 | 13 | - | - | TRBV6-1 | TGTGCCAGCGGCGGGGGTGGGCCTTATGGCTACACCTTC | CASGGGGPYGYTF
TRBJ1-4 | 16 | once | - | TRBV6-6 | TGTGCCAGCACTCCCGGACATCTCACGGGTAATGAAAAACTGTTTTTT | CASTPGHLTGNEKLFF
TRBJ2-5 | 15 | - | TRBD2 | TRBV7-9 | TGTGCCAGCAGCTTCTCGGGAGGGCTTCAAGAGACCCAGTACTTC | CASSFSGGLQETQYF
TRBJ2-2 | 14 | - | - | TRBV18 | TGTGCCAGCTCACCACGCCAGGTCACCGGGGAGCTGTTTTTT | CASSPRQVTGELFF
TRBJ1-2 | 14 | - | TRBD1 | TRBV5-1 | TGCGCCAGCAGCTTATCCGGGACAGAGTATGGCTACACCTTC | CASSLSGTEYGYTF
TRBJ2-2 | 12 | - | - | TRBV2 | TGTGCCAGCAGGGACAACGGCGGGGAGCTGTTTTTT | CASRDNGGELFF
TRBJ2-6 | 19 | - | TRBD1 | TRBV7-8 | TGTGCCAGCAGCTTAGCGGGGACAGTTTTTCGCTCTGGGGCCAACGTCCTGACTTTC | CASSLAGTVFRSGANVLTF
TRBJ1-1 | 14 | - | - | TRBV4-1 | TGCGCCAGCAGCCAACTCGGACAGCCTAGTGAAGCTTTCTTT | CASSQLGQPSEAFF
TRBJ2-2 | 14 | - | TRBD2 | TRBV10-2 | TGCGCCAGCAGTAGCCAGCGGGAAGACGGGGAGCTGTTTTTT | CASSSQREDGELFF
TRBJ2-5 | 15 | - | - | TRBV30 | TGTGCCTGGAGTGGTCGGGGAGCGACAAAAGAGACCCAGTACTTC | CAWSGRGATKETQYF
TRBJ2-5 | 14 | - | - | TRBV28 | TGTGCCAGCAGTTTACTGGGGTGGGGGGAGACCCAGTACTTC | CASSLLGWGETQYF
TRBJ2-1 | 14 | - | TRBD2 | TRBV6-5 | TGTGCCAGCAGTTCGGGCCCGGGACTACGGGAGCAGTTCTTC | CASSSGPGLREQFF
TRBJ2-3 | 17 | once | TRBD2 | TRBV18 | TGTGCCAGCACGACTAGCGGGAGAGGTCGGGTTGAAGATACGCAGTATTTT | CASTTSGRGRVEDTQYF
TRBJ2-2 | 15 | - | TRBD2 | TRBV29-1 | TGCAGCGTCGAAGGCCTAGCGGGAGGAACCGGGGAGCTGTTTTTT | CSVEGLAGGTGELFF
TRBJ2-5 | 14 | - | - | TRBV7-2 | TGTGCCAGCAGTATAGGGGGGGCCCAAGAGACCCAGTACTTC | CASSIGGAQETQYF
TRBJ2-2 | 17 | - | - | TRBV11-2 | TGTGCCAGCAGAGTAGCCGGGTGGCGGACGGGGGCCGGGGAGCTGTTTTTT | CASRVAGWRTGAGELFF